A single sample is the source of the 15 T cell receptor beta chains below, sequenced in a study of OX40 agonist ivuxolimab in advanced cancers. Assay: immunoSEQ multiplex PCR; the TCRdb copy retains only in-frame clones and omits some. This sample carries about 21,000 clones, roughly four fifths of them seen once, and the ten largest clones take 3% to 3.5%. The specimen was CD4+ or CD8+ T cells sorted from blood, collected in a trial of the OX40 agonist ivuxolimab. The receptor set was obtained from an adult with an advanced solid tumor such as melanoma, head and neck, liver or kidney cancer.

This rearrangement joins TRBV28 to TRBJ2-1, with D perhaps given as TRBD1 or TRBD2 (7 bases each). Trimming cost V 2 bases and J 4 bases, with 24 bases left between them. The CDR3 sequence is 19 residues long. Per the germline V gene, CDR1 is MDHEN and CDR2 is SYDVKM. The CDR3 protein is CASSLRQGGRRARYNEQFF. The CDR3 DNA is TGTGCCAGCAGTTTAAGGCAGGGGGGGCGGAGGGCCCGGTACAATGAGCAGTTCTTC.

This chain joins TRBV7-9 and TRBJ2-5; 10 positions match TRBD2. CDR1 and CDR2 from the germline V gene are SEHNR and FQNEAQ (reference sequence). The CDR3 has 17 amino acids. V shed 1 base and J 5 bases; nucleotides not matched to a gene: 10. CDR3 sequence reads: CASSLGDLAGGLETQYF. CDR3 sequence (DNA): TGTGCCAGCAGCTTAGGAGACTTAGCGGGGGGTTTGGAGACCCAGTACTTC. Combining the CDR3 with reference TRBV7-9 and TRBJ2-5 gives the whole variable domain DTGVSQNPRHKITKRGQNVTFRCDPISEHNRLYWYRQTLGQGPEFLTYFQNEAQLEKSRLLSDRFSAERPKGSFSTLEIQRTEQGDSAMYLCASSLGDLAGGLETQYFGPGTRLLVL.

The chain couples TRBV7-9 to TRBJ1-5, with D unresolved. Germline CDR1 reads SEHNR; CDR2 reads FQNEAQ (reference sequence). There are 14 residues in the CDR3. V was shortened by 5 bases and J by 1 base, with 9 bases between the two germline ends. The CDR3 region is CASSDNGSNQPQHF. Written as DNA, the CDR3 is TGTGCCAGCAGCGATAATGGAAGCAATCAGCCCCAGCATTTT.

This clone was detected only a few times. The genes are TRBV2 and TRBJ2-1; 8 bases are a match to TRBD2. The CDR3 sequence is 15 residues long. Germline V CDR1 and CDR2: SNHLY, FYNNEI. The V gene end was trimmed by 4 bases and the J gene end by 4 bases; junction bases not matched to a gene: 6. CDR3 residues: CASSAGTSGYNEQFF. The CDR3 DNA reads TGTGCCAGCAGTGCAGGTACTAGCGGTTACAATGAGCAGTTCTTC.

In nucleotides, the CDR3 is TGTGCCAGCAGCGTAGGCGGGGAATCCTACGAGCAGTACTTC. The encoded protein is CASSVGGESYEQYF. The chain links TRBV9 to TRBJ2-7; D is perhaps TRBD2 (6 bases). V lost 0 bases to trimming and J lost 1 base, with 8 bases between them. CDR3 length equals 14 residues. CDR1 and CDR2 (germline): SGDLS, YYNGEE.

CDR3 in amino acids: CASSFLYEQYF. The CDR3 DNA follows: TGTGCCAGCAGTTTTCTCTACGAGCAGTACTTC. The gene calls are TRBV28 and TRBJ2-7; D gene ambiguous. Germline CDR1 reads MDHEN; CDR2 reads SYDVKM. V lost 3 bases and J lost 3, with 3 bases in between. The CDR3 extends over 11 amino acids.

This chain uses TRBV28 with TRBJ1-5; D uncertain. CDR3 length: 15 residues. Germline CDR1 MDHEN, CDR2 SYDVKM. Between the trimmed V and J ends, which lost 4 bases and 3 bases, there was a span of 13 bases. CDR3: CASSSPGPLNQPQHF. CDR3 sequence (DNA): TGTGCCAGCAGTTCCCCCGGACCCCTCAATCAGCCCCAGCATTTT.

The V call is TRBV18, the J call TRBJ2-7; D unclear. V lost 0 bases to trimming and J lost 2 bases, with 11 bases between them. Germline CDR1 reads KGHSH; CDR2 reads LQKENI. This CDR3 comprises 15 residues. The CDR3 DNA follows: TGTGCCAGCTCACCACCGAGCAGGTTCGCCTACGAGCAGTACTTC. This translates into CASSPPSRFAYEQYF.

This rearrangement joins TRBV19 to TRBJ2-7; 8 bases fit TRBD1. This CDR3 is 14 amino acids long. Per the germline V gene, CDR1 is LNHDA and CDR2 is SQIVND (reference sequence). This CDR3 is CASRKGTGSYEQYF. Written as DNA, the CDR3 is TGTGCTTCCCGGAAGGGGACAGGAAGCTACGAGCAGTACTTC. The complete variable domain, with remaining parts taken from reference TRBV19 and TRBJ2-7, reads DGGITQSPKYLFRKEGQNVTLSCEQNLNHDAMYWYRQDPGQGLRLIYYSQIVNDFQKGDIAEGYSVSREKKESFPLTVTSAQKNPTAFYLCASRKGTGSYEQYFGPGTRLTVT.

The chain recombines TRBV11-2 with TRBJ1-4; D ambiguous. CDR1 is SGHAT, CDR2 FQNNGV, per germline. The length of the CDR3 is 15 residues. Between the trimmed V and J ends, which lost 5 bases and 0 bases, there was a span of 10 bases. The CDR3 spells CASSPNPATNEKLFF. The CDR3 region has the DNA TGTGCCAGCAGCCCCAACCCTGCAACTAATGAAAAACTGTTTTTT.

This sequence joins TRBV10-3 and TRBJ1-2; unclear D gene. Germline loops: CDR1 ENHRY, CDR2 SYGVKD. Deletions cut 4 bases from V and 4 bases from J, with 10 bases between. The CDR3 contains 13 residues. CDR3 coding DNA: TGTGCCATCAGTGTCTCTCCTCCCTATGGCTACACCTTC. It yields the protein CAISVSPPYGYTF.

This chain joins TRBV9 and TRBJ1-1; unclear D gene. From germline, CDR1 is SGDLS and CDR2 YYNGEE. The CDR3 has 15 amino acids. V was pared by 5 bases and J by 1 base, with 15 bases between. The CDR3, as DNA: TGTGCCAGCAGACCTACACTCTTGAGGAACACTGAAGCTTTCTTT. Its protein is CASRPTLLRNTEAFF.

The J gene is TRBJ2-3, the V gene TRBV5-8; 10 bases are a match to TRBD2. CDR1 SGHTS and CDR2 YDEGEE come from the germline V gene. The CDR3 has 15 residues. V was clipped by 2 bases and J by 7 bases; unmatched bases: 7. The CDR3 bases are TGTGCCAGCAGCTTAGCGGGGGGGCTGGGAAATACGCAGTATTTT. Protein: CASSLAGGLGNTQYF.

The chain joins TRBV5-1 to TRBJ1-1; D ambiguous. Trimming took off 6 bases at V and 1 base at J, with 13 bases between the two ends. Germline V gives CDR1 SGHRS, CDR2 YFSETQ. The CDR3 totals 14 residues. CDR3 sequence (DNA): TGCGCCAGCACATACGCGGGAGCGAACACTGAAGCTTTCTTT. This translates into CASTYAGANTEAFF.

The CDR3 nucleotides are TGTGCCAGCAGCTCCGACAGGGGGGCCACTGAAGCTTTCTTT. Its protein product is CASSSDRGATEAFF. J is TRBJ1-1 and V is TRBV7-6; the match to TRBD1 covers 9 bases. The CDR3 runs 14 residues. V trimming: 4 bases; J trimming: 4 bases; junction bases outside the gene matches: 4. CDR1 is SGHVS, CDR2 FNYEAQ, per germline.